The 29 T cell receptor beta chains presented below share a single source sample, sequenced in a study of blood T cell repertoires in COVID-19. Sequencing used immunoSEQ multiplex PCR; TCRdb keeps in-frame clones, though not all of them. The data contain about 87,000 clones, around 87% of them singletons. The sequenced sample was peripheral blood. The receptors stem from a man aged 40-49 years with acute or convalescent COVID-19.

The CDR3 DNA reads TGTGCCAGTAGAACGAAGCGGACTGATAGCTCCTACGAGCAGTACTTC. It is translated as CASRTKRTDSSYEQYF. The chain recombines TRBV19 with TRBJ2-7, with a tentative D call TRBD2 (5 bases). The germline gives CDR1 LNHDA, CDR2 SQIVND (reference sequence). The CDR3 is 16 amino acids. Trimming shortened V by 6 bases and J by 0 bases, and 18 bases separated the two germline ends. Supplemented by reference TRBV19 and TRBJ2-7, the full variable domain reads DGGITQSPKYLFRKEGQNVTLSCEQNLNHDAMYWYRQDPGQGLRLIYYSQIVNDFQKGDIAEGYSVSREKKESFPLTVTSAQKNPTAFYLCASRTKRTDSSYEQYFGPGTRLTVT.

The V and J genes are TRBV19 and TRBJ1-2; D may be TRBD1 (6 bases). The V gene's germline CDR1 is LNHDA and CDR2 SQIVND (reference sequence). Trimming removed 5 bases at V and 8 bases at J, with 9 bases between. The CDR3 consists of 11 residues. The CDR3 spells CASSPGAGYTF. As DNA, the CDR3 is TGTGCCAGTAGTCCAGGGGCCGGCTACACCTTC.

The chain couples TRBV6-5 to TRBJ2-2, with D perhaps TRBD1 (6 bases). This CDR3 is 14 amino acids long. CDR1 is MNHEY and CDR2 is SVGAGI in the germline V gene. The V and J ends lost 6 bases and 3 bases respectively, with 11 bases between them. CDR3 nucleotide sequence: TGTGCCAGCAGGACGACAGGAGACACCGGGGAGCTGTTTTTT. Translating gives CASRTTGDTGELFF.

The rearrangement joins TRBV11-2 to TRBJ1-1; D perhaps matches TRBD1 (5 bases). There are 16 residues in the CDR3. Trimming took 7 bases from V and 5 from J, leaving 23 bases between them. Germline V gene sequence: CDR1 SGHAT, CDR2 FQNNGV. CDR3 coding DNA: TGTGCCAGCACCTCTAGGGAACAGGATCGGAAAACTGAAGCTTTCTTT. Its protein product is CASTSREQDRKTEAFF.

This chain connects TRBV5-8 to TRBJ1-2, with TRBD1 matching 12 bases. This CDR3 has 15 residues. The V gene's germline CDR1 is SGHTS and CDR2 YDEGEE. V shed 0 bases, J shed 7 bases, and the junction held 4 bases outside the gene matches. For the CDR3, the DNA is TGTGCCAGCAGCTTGGGGGACAGGGGGCTTCGTGGCTACACCTTC. It translates to CASSLGDRGLRGYTF.

The chain is built from TRBV27 and TRBJ2-7, with D perhaps TRBD2 (6 bases). This CDR3 has 14 residues. The germline CDR1 and CDR2 sequences are MNHEY and SMNVEV (reference sequence). V lost 2 bases and J lost 4, with 12 bases in between. For the CDR3, the DNA is TGTGCCAGCAGTTTAAGGGCTAGCGCGTACGAGCAGTACTTC. This sequence encodes CASSLRASAYEQYF.

The chain joins TRBV11-3 to TRBJ2-2; TRBD1 might be the D (7 bases). The germline V gene encodes CDR1 SGHNT and CDR2 YENEEA. Deletions cut 2 bases from V and 3 bases from J, with 13 bases between. CDR3 length: 16 residues. CDR3 sequence (DNA): TGTGCCAGCAGCTTAAGGGCAGGGGGGTACACCGGGGAGCTGTTTTTT. It is translated as CASSLRAGGYTGELFF.

The CDR3 region is CASRAGGPYNEQFF. CDR3 nucleotide sequence: TGTGCCAGCAGGGCGGGGGGGCCCTACAATGAGCAGTTCTTC. The chain combines TRBV2 with TRBJ2-1, with 9 bases identical to TRBD2. Germline trimming cut 6 bases from V and 2 bases from J; bases unmatched to any gene: 2. Per germline, CDR1 SNHLY and CDR2 FYNNEI. This CDR3 has 14 residues.

The gene calls are TRBV2 and TRBJ2-2, with 7 bases matching TRBD2. The CDR3 runs to 16 residues. Germline V gene sequence: CDR1 SNHLY, CDR2 FYNNEI. Trimming cost V 4 bases and J 0 bases; bases outside gene matches: 5. This CDR3 reads CASSVGGGPNTGELFF. The CDR3 bases are TGTGCCAGCAGTGTTGGGGGGGGTCCGAACACCGGGGAGCTGTTTTTT.

This chain joins TRBV5-6 and TRBJ1-2; 7 bases are shared with TRBD1. J was trimmed by 2 bases and V by 2 bases; bases with no gene match: 3. From germline, CDR1 is SGHDT and CDR2 YYEEEE. The CDR3 spans 14 residues. The DNA of the CDR3 is TGTGCCAGCAGCTTACCGGGACAGAACTATGGCTACACCTTC. Its translation: CASSLPGQNYGYTF.

The V and J genes are TRBV11-2 and TRBJ2-1, with D hard to call. The germline CDR1 and CDR2 sequences are SGHAT and FQNNGV. V was trimmed by 5 bases and J by 8 bases, leaving 10 bases between them. The length of the CDR3 is 12 residues. CDR3 nucleotides: TGTGCCAGCAGCCCCGCGGTGGATGAGCAGTTCTTC. It encodes CASSPAVDEQFF.

V usage is TRBV18 and J usage is TRBJ1-5; 8 nucleotides align to TRBD1. V was pared by 4 bases and J by 0 bases, with 14 bases of the junction left unmatched. Germline assignment: CDR1 KGHSH and CDR2 LQKENI. The CDR3 contains 19 residues. The CDR3, as DNA: TGTGCCAGCTCACTCGGGACAGGAAAGTTGCGATATAGCAATCAGCCCCAGCATTTT. This sequence encodes CASSLGTGKLRYSNQPQHF.

The chain joins TRBV7-2 to TRBJ2-7; weak D call: TRBD2 (5 bases). V lost 5 bases to trimming and J lost 3 bases, with 14 bases between them. The CDR3 has 14 amino acids. Germline CDR1 reads SGHTA; CDR2 reads FQGNSA. The CDR3 nucleotides are TGTGCCAGCAGCCTCTTGCCGGGGAGCTACGAGCAGTACTTC. This gives the protein CASSLLPGSYEQYF.

This chain uses TRBV5-1 with TRBJ2-1; tentative D call: TRBD1 (6 bases). Trimming pared 1 base from V and 2 bases from J, leaving 10 bases between. CDR3 length: 15 residues. Germline CDR1 reads SGHRS; CDR2 reads YFSETQ. The CDR3 sequence is CASSLYRDPYNEQFF. The CDR3 DNA is TGCGCCAGCAGCTTGTACAGGGATCCCTACAATGAGCAGTTCTTC.

The genes are TRBV7-6 and TRBJ2-2; the match to TRBD2 covers 7 bases. Trimming cost V 1 base and J 3 bases; bases outside gene matches: 5. The germline V gene has CDR1 SGHVS and CDR2 FNYEAQ. This CDR3 has 16 amino acids. The CDR3 sequence is CASSLEAGVYTGELFF. Written as DNA, the CDR3 is TGTGCCAGCAGCTTAGAGGCGGGAGTGTACACCGGGGAGCTGTTTTTT. Complete variable domain (other parts from reference TRBV7-6 and TRBJ2-2): GAGVSQSPRYKVTKRGQDVALRCDPISGHVSLYWYRQALGQGPEFLTYFNYEAQQDKSGLPNDRFSAERPEGSISTLTIQRTEQRDSAMYRCASSLEAGVYTGELFFGEGSRLTVL.

This chain links TRBV9 with TRBJ2-1; TRBD2 matches at 8 bases. V was pared by 0 bases and J by 5 bases, with 7 bases of the junction left unmatched. This CDR3 is 16 amino acids long. Germline values: CDR1 SGDLS, CDR2 YYNGEE. The CDR3 DNA is TGTGCCAGCAGCGTAGCACCAGCGGGGGCGAACAATGAGCAGTTCTTC. Translation: CASSVAPAGANNEQFF.

The chain has TRBV19 and TRBJ1-2, with a weak D call TRBD1 (5 bases). The CDR3 has 14 residues. V lost 7 bases, J lost 0 bases, and 12 bases lay in between. The germline V gene encodes CDR1 LNHDA and CDR2 SQIVND (reference sequence). CDR3 DNA sequence: TGTGCCAGTACCCGCCAGACAGCTAACTATGGCTACACCTTC. Encoded protein: CASTRQTANYGYTF.

The V and J genes are TRBV6-5 and TRBJ1-5; D is perhaps TRBD1 (6 bases). The CDR3 length is 15 residues. Germline loops: CDR1 MNHEY, CDR2 SVGAGI. V lost 6 bases and J lost 3, with 15 bases in between. CDR3 amino acids: CASRRGAGFNQPQHF. CDR3 bases: TGTGCCAGCAGACGGGGGGCGGGCTTCAATCAGCCCCAGCATTTT.

The chain combines TRBV11-2 with TRBJ2-7; TRBD1 agrees at 9 bases. Germline CDR1 is SGHAT and CDR2 is FQNNGV. The CDR3 consists of 15 residues. After removal of 1 base from V and 7 bases from J, the junction contained 8 bases not matched to a gene. CDR3 bases: TGTGCCAGCAGCTTAGCCGGGACAGGGCGGTGGGAGCAGTACTTC. Amino acids: CASSLAGTGRWEQYF.

V is TRBV7-2 and J is TRBJ1-6; 8 positions match TRBD1. V gave up 1 base and J gave up 7 bases; unmatched junction bases: 0. The CDR3 extends over 14 amino acids. The germline CDR1 and CDR2 sequences are SGHTA and FQGNSA. CDR3 loop: CASSLGTGNSPLHF. DNA for the CDR3: TGTGCCAGCAGCTTAGGGACAGGGAATTCACCCCTCCACTTT.

The V and J genes are TRBV5-1 and TRBJ1-4; D remains unclear. The V gene lost 0 bases and the J gene lost 7 bases, with 16 bases spanning the gap. The germline CDR1 and CDR2 sequences are SGHRS and YFSETQ. This CDR3 contains 16 residues. The CDR3 coding sequence is TGCGCCAGCAGCTTGGATGCTTCAGGTGATGGTGAAAAACTGTTTTTT. It is translated as CASSLDASGDGEKLFF.

The chain carries TRBV10-2 and TRBJ2-7, with D unresolved. V gave up 3 bases and J gave up 2 bases, with 11 bases separating them. This CDR3 has 14 amino acids. Germline CDR1 WSHSY, CDR2 SAAADI. CDR3 DNA: TGCGCCAGCAGTGATACGGATCGGGCCTACGAGCAGTACTTC. Its translation: CASSDTDRAYEQYF.

This chain links TRBV19 with TRBJ1-1; no reliable D call. Looked up from germline, CDR1 is LNHDA and CDR2 is SQIVND (reference sequence). Deletions cut 6 bases from V and 5 bases from J, with 10 bases between. CDR3 size: 12 residues. This CDR3 is CASSEGRTEAFF. The CDR3 DNA sequence: TGTGCCAGTAGCGAGGGAAGGACTGAAGCTTTCTTT.

The V and J genes are TRBV5-4 and TRBJ1-3, with D perhaps matching TRBD1 (5 bases). Trimming took 0 bases from V and 2 from J, leaving 6 bases between them. The length of the CDR3 is 14 residues. CDR1 SGHNT and CDR2 YYREEE come from the germline V gene (reference sequence). The CDR3 nucleotides read TGTGCCAGCAGCTTGGTAGGGGCTGGAAACACCATATATTTT. Translating it yields CASSLVGAGNTIYF.

This clone showed up just a few times. This sequence joins TRBV7-2 and TRBJ2-3; D might be TRBD2 (7 bases). The CDR3 extends over 17 amino acids. Per the germline V gene, CDR1 is SGHTA and CDR2 is FQGNSA. V was trimmed by 1 base and J by 5 bases, leaving 19 bases between them. CDR3 sequence (DNA): TGTGCCAGCAGCTTAGGGCGCGGGGGCCCGGGTAGAGATACGCAGTATTTT. Encoded protein: CASSLGRGGPGRDTQYF.

The gene calls are TRBV5-4 and TRBJ1-1, with D possibly TRBD1 on 6 matching bases. Germline CDR1 and CDR2: SGHNT and YYREEE (reference sequence). CDR3 length: 13 residues. The V gene lost 4 bases and the J gene lost 3 bases, with 10 bases spanning the gap. The DNA for the CDR3 is TGTGCCAGCAGCACGACAGGCCACACTGAAGCTTTCTTT. Encoded protein: CASSTTGHTEAFF.

The rearrangement uses TRBV29-1 and TRBJ1-5, with D maybe TRBD1 (6 bases). CDR3 size: 13 residues. Germline values: CDR1 SQVTM, CDR2 ANQGSEA. Between the trimmed V and J ends, which lost 6 bases and 3 bases, there was a span of 12 bases. CDR3 nucleotide sequence: TGCAGCGTGACAGGCTCGGTCAATCAGCCCCAGCATTTT. It specifies CSVTGSVNQPQHF.

The chain has TRBV5-8 and TRBJ2-3; TRBD1 aligns across 8 bases. The CDR3 has 16 amino acids. The V gene's germline CDR1 is SGHTS and CDR2 YDEGEE. V was pared by 3 bases and J by 6 bases, with 12 bases of the junction left unmatched. This CDR3 reads CASSSGGQGASDTQYF. DNA of the CDR3: TGTGCCAGCAGCTCGGGCGGGCAGGGGGCTTCGGATACGCAGTATTTT.

The chain joins TRBV3-1 (or the pseudogene TRBV3-2) to TRBJ2-1; D uncertain. V was pared by 2 bases and J by 7 bases, with 3 bases between. The CDR3 sequence is 11 residues long. CDR1 is LGHDT and CDR2 is YNNKEL in the germline V gene (reference sequence). The CDR3 DNA reads as TGTGCCAGCAGCCAATTAAATGAGCAGTTCTTC. Translation gives CASSQLNEQFF.